This record concerns one TCR beta chain sequence. Study processing details: Nucleated cell counts were estimated from reference gene primer amplification. Produced via immunoSEQ multiplex PCR; TCRdb's table is partial and in-frame only. V, J and clone size are taken as reported in that table, and D and trimming were inferred from the DNA itself. The data contain about 140,000 clones, more than 80% of them singletons. The data were taken from a study of blood T cell repertoires in COVID-19. The overall study: Collection of acute and convalescent COVID-19 samples took place in the United States, Italy and Spain.

The germline V gene has CDR1 MNHEY and CDR2 SMNVEV (reference sequence). Trimming shortened V by 5 bases and J by 7 bases, and 3 bases separated the two germline ends. This CDR3 is 9 amino acids long. This receptor was taken from a human donor in a cohort sampled during active COVID-19. Material for sequencing was peripheral blood. The chain combines TRBV27 with TRBJ2-7; D remains unclear. The CDR3 sequence: CASSQEQYF. CDR3 nucleotide sequence: TGTGCCAGCAGTCAGGAGCAGTACTTC.